The next 28 T cell receptor beta chains were all read from a single sample in a study of CD8+CD57+ T cells in acquired aplastic anemia. Using genomic DNA as the template, TCR beta VDJ and CDR3 profiling was carried out. TCRdb used MiXCR to reprocess the reads, holding one entry per CDR3 protein. The table lists under 200,000 distinct CDR3 sequences, approximately 48% of them singletons, with about 1.8% in the top ten. It was patients with CD8+CD57+ cell expansion by flow cytometry who were chosen for sequencing. The sample consisted of sorted CD4+, CD8+, or CD8+CD57+ T cells (not recorded which) from PBMCs. The source of these receptors is a human donor with aplastic anemia.

The genes are TRBV25-1 and TRBJ2-5, with 10 bases that match TRBD2. CDR1 and CDR2 from the germline V gene are MGHDK and SYGVNS. There are 15 residues in the CDR3. The J segment lost 5 bases and the V segment lost 4 bases, leaving 7 bases of the junction unmatched. The CDR3 loop reads CASSGLAGALETQYF. In DNA form, the CDR3 reads TGTGCCAGCAGTGGCCTAGCGGGGGCCCTGGAGACCCAGTACTTC.

At least ten counts were recorded for this clonotype. J is TRBJ1-1 and V is TRBV5-6; TRBD1 is a possible D gene (5 bases). Germline CDR1 and CDR2: SGHDT and YYEEEE. Trimming removed 4 bases from V and 1 base from J, with 14 bases in between. This CDR3 region has 15 residues. The DNA for the CDR3 is TGTGCCAGCAGCACATCGAGGCAGGGGAACACTGAAGCTTTCTTT. Translating gives CASSTSRQGNTEAFF.

The CDR3 DNA follows: TGCGCCAGCAGCACGGACACCCTAGGGCAGTTCTTC. Amino acid sequence: CASSTDTLGQFF. The chain couples TRBV5-1 to TRBJ2-1; D is possibly TRBD1 (5 bases). Per germline, CDR1 SGHRS and CDR2 YFSETQ. The V end lost 4 bases, the J end lost 12 bases, and 14 bases lay between the germline ends. This CDR3 has 12 residues.

This chain uses TRBV5-1 with TRBJ2-7; TRBD2 agrees at 7 bases. The V gene's germline CDR1 is SGHRS and CDR2 YFSETQ. After removal of 3 bases from V and 0 bases from J, the junction contained 6 bases not matched to a gene. The CDR3 extends over 15 amino acids. Here the CDR3 reads CASSSIRDYSYEQYF. CDR3 nucleotide sequence: TGCGCCAGCAGCTCAATTAGGGACTACTCCTACGAGCAGTACTTC. The entire variable domain, with the rest obtained from reference TRBV5-1 and TRBJ2-7, is as follows: KAGVTQTPRYLIKTRGQQVTLSCSPISGHRSVSWYQQTPGQGLQFLFEYFSETQRNKGNFPGRFSGRQFSNSRSEMNVSTLELGDSALYLCASSSIRDYSYEQYFGPGTRLTVT.

This clonotype has at least ten counts. This chain uses TRBV5-6 with TRBJ2-7; 9 positions match TRBD1. In germline, CDR1 is SGHDT, CDR2 YYEEEE. CDR3 size: 15 residues. Trimming at V came to 3 bases and at J to 3 bases, leaving 7 bases not matched to a gene. The CDR3 nucleotides are TGTGCCAGCAGCTGGAGGGGGACAGGGCTCTACGAGCAGTACTTC. Translated: CASSWRGTGLYEQYF.

As for this clonotype: A much larger clone lies one base from this, so it may be a read error. The V call is TRBV6-5, the J call TRBJ1-5; tentatively, D is TRBD1 (6 bases). This CDR3 has 15 amino acids. Germline loops: CDR1 MNHEY, CDR2 SVGAGI. The CDR3 DNA sequence: TGTGCCAGCAGTTACTCAGGGGGAGACAATCAGTCCCAGCATTTT. Amino acid sequence: CASSYSGGDNQSQHF.

This clonotype was picked up a small number of times. With a much larger clone just one base away, this may be a read error. The rearrangement joins TRBV7-9 to TRBJ1-1; D is undetermined. Germline V gene data show CDR1 as SEHNR and CDR2 as FQNEAQ (reference sequence). The CDR3 runs to 15 residues. V was cut by 2 bases and J by 11 bases, with 21 bases left in between. In DNA, the CDR3 is TGTGCCAGCAGCTTATCCGGGCAGACCAGGCCGTTTGCTTTCTTT. This translates into CASSLSGQTRPFAFF. The full variable domain, with the rest looked up from reference TRBV7-9 and TRBJ1-1, is DTGVSQNPRHKITKRGQNVTFRCDPISEHNRLYWYRQTLGQGPEFLTYFQNEAQLEKSRLLSDRFSAERPKGSFSTLEIQRTEQGDSAMYLCASSLSGQTRPFAFFGQGTRLTVV.

V is TRBV19 and J is TRBJ2-6; perhaps TRBD1 as D (6 bases). Trimming pared 7 bases from V and 3 bases from J, leaving 13 bases between. The germline gives CDR1 LNHDA, CDR2 SQIVND (reference sequence). This CDR3 has 15 residues. As DNA, the CDR3 is TGTGCCAGTATCCAGACAGGCCGTGGGGCCAACGTCCTGACTTTC. Protein product: CASIQTGRGANVLTF.

This clonotype has just a few counts. This sequence joins TRBV30 and TRBJ2-1; 13 bases match TRBD2. With 2 bases clipped from V and 4 bases from J, the junction kept 8 bases outside the gene matches. This CDR3 is 17 amino acids long. Germline V CDR1 and CDR2: GTSNPN, SVGIG (reference sequence). In DNA, the CDR3 is TGTGCCTGGAGTTCAGGACTAGCGGGAGTGGGGTACAATGAGCAGTTCTTC. Translation: CAWSSGLAGVGYNEQFF.

The chain has TRBV15 and TRBJ1-2, with a tentative D call TRBD1 (6 bases). Between the trimmed V and J ends, which lost 3 bases and 4 bases, there was a span of 12 bases. This CDR3 is 14 amino acids long. Germline CDR1 and CDR2: LNHNV and YYDKDF (reference sequence). The CDR3 reads CATSSDRTLYGYTF. Written as DNA, the CDR3 is TGTGCCACCAGCAGCGACAGGACTCTCTATGGCTACACCTTC.

The chain employs TRBV4-3 and TRBJ2-5; the D gene is possibly TRBD1 (6 bases). V was cut by 0 bases and J by 6 bases, with 26 bases left in between. This CDR3 has 19 amino acids. CDR1 is LGHNA, CDR2 YSLEER, per germline. DNA for the CDR3: TGCGCCAGCAGCCAAGAATGGGGCTTGGGCCAGGGGAGATTGAAGACCCAGTACTTC. This sequence encodes CASSQEWGLGQGRLKTQYF.

The table lists this clonotype with many counts. The V and J genes are TRBV7-8 and TRBJ1-1; the D is unclear. V was pared by 2 bases and J by 6 bases, with 13 bases between. Germline-derived CDR1 and CDR2 are SGHVS and FQNEAQ. The CDR3 spans 14 residues. Here the CDR3 DNA reads TGTGCCAGCAGCTTAAAAGGGAGGTGGCCTGAAGCTTTCTTT. Translating it yields CASSLKGRWPEAFF.

This clonotype was recorded many times. J is TRBJ2-7 and V is TRBV7-2; tentatively, D is TRBD1 (6 bases). This CDR3 spans 14 amino acids. Germline V gene sequence: CDR1 SGHTA, CDR2 FQGNSA. The V end was cut by 3 bases, the J end by 0 bases, with 9 bases between. The CDR3 loop is CASSFQGSSYEQYF. CDR3 DNA: TGTGCCAGCAGCTTCCAGGGGAGCTCCTACGAGCAGTACTTC.

The sample holds a few counts of this clonotype. The gene calls are TRBV20-1 and TRBJ1-6; possibly TRBD1 for D (5 bases). The germline V gene encodes CDR1 DFQATT and CDR2 SNEGSKA (reference sequence). With 6 bases removed from V and 14 bases from J, the gap between germline ends came to 29 bases. The CDR3 runs to 16 residues. CDR3 in DNA: TGCAGTGCGAGGAATGACCGGGACGCCCCAATTTCGGCCCTCCACTTT. Translated, it gives CSARNDRDAPISALHF.

This clonotype was seen a few times. The rearrangement uses TRBV24-1 and TRBJ2-7; D is possibly TRBD1 (6 bases). V was clipped by 4 bases and J by 6 bases, with 9 bases between them. CDR1 and CDR2 (germline): KGHDR, SFDVKD. The length of the CDR3 is 12 residues. CDR3 sequence: CATSEPRGEQYF. The CDR3 DNA reads TGTGCCACCAGTGAACCCAGGGGCGAGCAGTACTTC.

This clonotype was found a few times. Being one base from a much bigger clone, this may be a read error. The V and J genes are TRBV6-1 and TRBJ2-3; D gene ambiguous. Germline CDR1 is MNHNS and CDR2 is SASEGT. The V end lost 8 bases, the J end lost 3 bases, and 3 bases lay between the germline ends. This CDR3 has 10 amino acids. CDR3 loop: CASDTDTQYF. In DNA, the CDR3 is TGTGCCAGCGATACAGATACGCAGTATTTT.

This clonotype has at least ten counts. For the CDR3, the DNA is TGCAGTGCATCAAGTCCCGGCACAGATACGCAGTATTTT. Residues: CSASSPGTDTQYF. The genes are TRBV20-1 and TRBJ2-3; no definite D call. The CDR3 is made up of 13 amino acids. CDR1 is DFQATT and CDR2 is SNEGSKA in the germline V gene (reference sequence). V gave up 6 bases and J gave up 1 base, with 11 bases separating them.

This chain uses TRBV9 with TRBJ2-2; D unresolved. The ends were cut back, 0 bases at V and 4 bases at J, with 10 bases in the middle. Germline V gene sequence: CDR1 SGDLS, CDR2 YYNGEE. CDR3 length equals 15 residues. CDR3 amino acids: CASSVEYSFTGELFF. For the CDR3, the DNA is TGTGCCAGCAGCGTAGAGTACAGCTTCACCGGGGAGCTGTTTTTT.

This clonotype appeared many times. J is TRBJ1-5 and V is TRBV24-1, with D possibly TRBD1 on 6 matching bases. V gave up 3 bases and J gave up 2 bases, with 10 bases separating them. Per the germline V gene, CDR1 is KGHDR and CDR2 is SFDVKD. The CDR3 is 15 amino acids. This chain's CDR3 is CATSDRGRGNQPQHF. CDR3 coding DNA: TGTGCCACCAGTGATCGGGGGCGAGGCAATCAGCCCCAGCATTTT.

This clonotype was picked up many times. J is TRBJ1-6 and V is TRBV9, with D maybe TRBD1 (5 bases). The CDR3 extends over 14 amino acids. CDR1 SGDLS and CDR2 YYNGEE come from the germline V gene. The germline V and J ends were trimmed by 3 bases and 6 bases, with 10 bases remaining between them. CDR3: CASSAGPSNSPLHF. CDR3 nucleotide sequence: TGTGCCAGCAGCGCGGGACCGAGTAATTCACCCCTCCACTTT.

This clonotype has ten or more counts. The rearrangement joins TRBV7-8 to TRBJ2-4; D gene uncertain. Trimming pared 1 base from V and 4 bases from J, leaving 11 bases between. The germline V gene encodes CDR1 SGHVS and CDR2 FQNEAQ. CDR3 length: 15 residues. The CDR3 is CASSLVMAVKNIQYF. The CDR3 nucleotides are TGTGCCAGCAGCTTAGTCATGGCGGTTAAAAACATTCAGTACTTC.

Concerning this clonotype: This may be a read error: a much more frequent sequence differs by one nucleotide. The rearrangement joins TRBV6-5 to TRBJ1-2, with a weak D call TRBD1 (6 bases). This CDR3 region has 13 residues. CDR1 is MNHEY, CDR2 SVGAGI, per germline. The CDR3 region has the DNA TGTGCCGGCAGTTACGCCAGGGGAAGTGGCTACACCTTC. Encoded protein: CAGSYARGSGYTF.

The CDR3 nucleotides read TGTGCCAGTAATCCGGGGCAAGGCTACACCTTC. It yields the protein CASNPGQGYTF. The chain couples TRBV19 to TRBJ1-2; D might be TRBD1 (5 bases). Germline V lookup: CDR1 LNHDA, CDR2 SQIVND (reference sequence). The CDR3 extends over 11 amino acids. Deletions cut 7 bases from V and 8 bases from J, with 11 bases between.

The table lists this clonotype with a count of one. The chain uses TRBV4-1 and TRBJ1-6; a weak D match, TRBD1 (6 bases). Trimming removed 3 bases from V and 6 bases from J, with 12 bases in between. CDR1 and CDR2 from the germline V gene are MGHRA and YSYEKL. This CDR3 spans 15 amino acids. In nucleotides, the CDR3 is TGCGCCAGCAGCCACCGAGGACAGCTTAATTCACCCCTCCACTTT. Translating gives CASSHRGQLNSPLHF.

The V call is TRBV25-1, the J call TRBJ2-1; 10 nucleotides line up with TRBD2. The germline CDR1 and CDR2 sequences are MGHDK and SYGVNS. J gave up 7 bases and V 1 base, and 7 bases lay outside the gene matches. This CDR3 has 16 residues. The CDR3 coding sequence is TGTGCCAGCAGTGAATTGGCAGCGGGAGGGCCGAATGAGCAGTTCTTC. The encoded protein is CASSELAAGGPNEQFF. Full variable domain (remainder filled in from reference TRBV25-1 and TRBJ2-1): EADIYQTPRYLVIGTGKKITLECSQTMGHDKMYWYQQDPGMELHLIHYSYGVNSTEKGDLSSESTVSRIRTEHFPLTLESARPSHTSQYLCASSELAAGGPNEQFFGPGTRLTVL.

This clonotype was found many times. This chain connects TRBV10-3 to TRBJ1-1; tentative D call: TRBD1 (6 bases). V was clipped by 3 bases and J by 5 bases, with 13 bases between them. The CDR3 is 14 residues long. Germline lookup yields CDR1 ENHRY and CDR2 SYGVKD. DNA of the CDR3: TGTGCCATCAGTGACGCCTCAGGGGAAACTGAAGCTTTCTTT. It encodes CAISDASGETEAFF.

The chain combines TRBV15 with TRBJ1-2; 7 bases are shared with TRBD1. The germline V gene encodes CDR1 LNHNV and CDR2 YYDKDF (reference sequence). Trimming cost V 2 bases and J 2 bases; bases outside gene matches: 11. The CDR3 runs to 17 residues. The CDR3 DNA follows: TGTGCCACCAGCAGATCCGACGCAGGGGGTTTGAACTATGGCTACACCTTC. Translated: CATSRSDAGGLNYGYTF.

The chain combines TRBV7-2 with TRBJ1-5; D gene ambiguous. This CDR3 region has 13 residues. V was trimmed by 5 bases and J by 6 bases, leaving 11 bases between them. Germline-derived CDR1 and CDR2 are SGHTA and FQGNSA. The CDR3 DNA is TGTGCCAGCAGCAACGACATAGGTCAGCCCCAGCATTTT. Translated, it gives CASSNDIGQPQHF.